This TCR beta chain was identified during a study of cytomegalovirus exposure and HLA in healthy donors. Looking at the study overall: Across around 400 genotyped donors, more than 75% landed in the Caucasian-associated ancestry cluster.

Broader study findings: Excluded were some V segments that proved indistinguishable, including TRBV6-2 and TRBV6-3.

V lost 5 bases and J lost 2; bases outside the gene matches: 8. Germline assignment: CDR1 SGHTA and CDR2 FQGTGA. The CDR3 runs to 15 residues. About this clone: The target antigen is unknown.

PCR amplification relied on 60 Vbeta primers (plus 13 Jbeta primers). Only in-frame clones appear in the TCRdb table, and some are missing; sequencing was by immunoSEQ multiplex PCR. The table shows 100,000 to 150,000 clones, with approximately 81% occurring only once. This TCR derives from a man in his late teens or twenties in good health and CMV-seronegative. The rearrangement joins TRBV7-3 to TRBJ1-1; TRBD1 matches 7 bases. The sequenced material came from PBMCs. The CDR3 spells CASSVRGVSNTEAFF. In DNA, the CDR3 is TGTGCCAGCAGCGTCAGGGGGGTTAGCAACACTGAAGCTTTCTTT.